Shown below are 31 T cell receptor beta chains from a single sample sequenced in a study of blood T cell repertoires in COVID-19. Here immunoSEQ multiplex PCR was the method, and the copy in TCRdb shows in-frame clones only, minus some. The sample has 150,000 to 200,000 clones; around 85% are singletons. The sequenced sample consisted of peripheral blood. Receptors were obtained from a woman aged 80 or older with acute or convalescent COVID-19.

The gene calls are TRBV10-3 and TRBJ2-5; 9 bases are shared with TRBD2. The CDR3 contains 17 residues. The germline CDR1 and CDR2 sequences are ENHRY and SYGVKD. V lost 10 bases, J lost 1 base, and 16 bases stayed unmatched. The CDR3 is CATASSGLAGPQETQYF. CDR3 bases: TGTGCCACCGCAAGTTCCGGGCTAGCGGGACCCCAAGAGACCCAGTACTTC.

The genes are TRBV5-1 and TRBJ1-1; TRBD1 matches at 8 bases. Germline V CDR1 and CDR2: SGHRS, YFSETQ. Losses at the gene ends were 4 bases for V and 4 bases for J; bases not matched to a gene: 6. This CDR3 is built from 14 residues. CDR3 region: CASSAGQVGTEAFF. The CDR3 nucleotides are TGCGCCAGCAGCGCGGGACAGGTGGGCACTGAAGCTTTCTTT. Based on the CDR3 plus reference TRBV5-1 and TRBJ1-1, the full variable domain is KAGVTQTPRYLIKTRGQQVTLSCSPISGHRSVSWYQQTPGQGLQFLFEYFSETQRNKGNFPGRFSGRQFSNSRSEMNVSTLELGDSALYLCASSAGQVGTEAFFGQGTRLTVV.

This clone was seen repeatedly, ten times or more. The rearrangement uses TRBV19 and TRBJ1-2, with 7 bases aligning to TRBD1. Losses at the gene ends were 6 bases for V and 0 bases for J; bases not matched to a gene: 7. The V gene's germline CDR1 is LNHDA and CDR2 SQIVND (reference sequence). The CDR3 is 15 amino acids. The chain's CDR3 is CASRSGQLSNYGYTF. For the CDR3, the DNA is TGTGCCAGTAGATCGGGACAGCTATCTAACTATGGCTACACCTTC. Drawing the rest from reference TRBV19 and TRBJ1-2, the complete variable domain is DGGITQSPKYLFRKEGQNVTLSCEQNLNHDAMYWYRQDPGQGLRLIYYSQIVNDFQKGDIAEGYSVSREKKESFPLTVTSAQKNPTAFYLCASRSGQLSNYGYTFGSGTRLTVV.

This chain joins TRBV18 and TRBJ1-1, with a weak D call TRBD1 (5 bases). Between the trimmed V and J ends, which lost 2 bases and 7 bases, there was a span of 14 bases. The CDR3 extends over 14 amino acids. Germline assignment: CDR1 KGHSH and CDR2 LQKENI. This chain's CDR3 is CASSPDLGPLEAFF. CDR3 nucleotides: TGTGCCAGCTCACCAGATTTGGGGCCCCTTGAAGCTTTCTTT.

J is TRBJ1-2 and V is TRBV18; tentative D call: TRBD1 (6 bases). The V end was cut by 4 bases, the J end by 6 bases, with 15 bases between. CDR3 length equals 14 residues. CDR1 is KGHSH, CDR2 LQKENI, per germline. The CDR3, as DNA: TGTGCCAGCTCACAGAGACAGGCTACCGATGGCTACACCTTC. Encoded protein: CASSQRQATDGYTF.

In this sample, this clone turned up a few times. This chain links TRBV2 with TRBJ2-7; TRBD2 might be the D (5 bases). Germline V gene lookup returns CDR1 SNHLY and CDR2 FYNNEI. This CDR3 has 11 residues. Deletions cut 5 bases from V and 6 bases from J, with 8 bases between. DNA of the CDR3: TGTGCCAGCAGTTTGGACTTCGAGCAGTACTTC. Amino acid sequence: CASSLDFEQYF.

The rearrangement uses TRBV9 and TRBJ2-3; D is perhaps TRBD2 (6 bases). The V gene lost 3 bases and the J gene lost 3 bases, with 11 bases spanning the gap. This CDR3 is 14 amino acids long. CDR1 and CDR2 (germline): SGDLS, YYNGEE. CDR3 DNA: TGTGCCAGCAGCGGACTAGTTACTACAGATACGCAGTATTTT. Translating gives CASSGLVTTDTQYF. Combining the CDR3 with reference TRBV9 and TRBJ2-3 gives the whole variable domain DSGVTQTPKHLITATGQRVTLRCSPRSGDLSVYWYQQSLDQGLQFLIQYYNGEERAKGNILERFSAQQFPDLHSELNLSSLELGDSALYFCASSGLVTTDTQYFGPGTRLTVL.

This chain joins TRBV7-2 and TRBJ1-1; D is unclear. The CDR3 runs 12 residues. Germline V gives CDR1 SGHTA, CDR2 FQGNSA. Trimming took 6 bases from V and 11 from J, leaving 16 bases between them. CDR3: CASSLGGSRAFF. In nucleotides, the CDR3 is TGTGCCAGCAGTCTCGGCGGGAGTCGGGCTTTCTTT. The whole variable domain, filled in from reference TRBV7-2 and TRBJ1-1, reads GAGVSQSPSNKVTEKGKDVELRCDPISGHTALYWYRQSLGQGLEFLIYFQGNSAPDKSGLPSDRFSAERTGGSVSTLTIQRTQQEDSAVYLCASSLGGSRAFFGQGTRLTVV.

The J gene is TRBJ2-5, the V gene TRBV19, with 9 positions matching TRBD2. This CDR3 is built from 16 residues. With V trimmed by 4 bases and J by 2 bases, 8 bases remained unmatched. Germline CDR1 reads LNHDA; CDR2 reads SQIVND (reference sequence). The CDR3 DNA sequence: TGTGCCAGTAGTAAACCCGGGACTAGCAGACAAGAGACCCAGTACTTC. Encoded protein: CASSKPGTSRQETQYF.

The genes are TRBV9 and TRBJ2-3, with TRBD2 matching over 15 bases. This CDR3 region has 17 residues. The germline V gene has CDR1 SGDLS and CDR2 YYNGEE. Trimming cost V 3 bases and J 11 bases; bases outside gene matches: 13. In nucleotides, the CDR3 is TGTGCCAGCAGCGAAGGGACTAGCGGGAGGTTCGCCAAGGTGCAGTATTTT. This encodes CASSEGTSGRFAKVQYF.

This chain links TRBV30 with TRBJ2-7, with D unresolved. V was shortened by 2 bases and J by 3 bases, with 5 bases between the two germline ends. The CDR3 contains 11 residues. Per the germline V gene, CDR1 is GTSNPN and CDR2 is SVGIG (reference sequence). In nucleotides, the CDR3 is TGTGCCTGGAGTCTCGGCTACGAGCAGTACTTC. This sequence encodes CAWSLGYEQYF.

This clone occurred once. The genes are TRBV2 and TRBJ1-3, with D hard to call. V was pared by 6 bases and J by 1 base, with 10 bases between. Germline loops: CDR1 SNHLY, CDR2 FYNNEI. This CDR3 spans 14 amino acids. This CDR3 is CASRIDISGNTIYF. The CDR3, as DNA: TGTGCCAGCAGGATCGACATATCTGGAAACACCATATATTTT.

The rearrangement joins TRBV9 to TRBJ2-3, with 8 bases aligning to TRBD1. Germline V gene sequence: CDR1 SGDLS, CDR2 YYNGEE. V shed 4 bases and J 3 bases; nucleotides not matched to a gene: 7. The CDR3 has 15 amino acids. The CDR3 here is CASSKDRGRTDTQYF. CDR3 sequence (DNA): TGTGCCAGCAGCAAAGACAGGGGACGAACAGATACGCAGTATTTT.

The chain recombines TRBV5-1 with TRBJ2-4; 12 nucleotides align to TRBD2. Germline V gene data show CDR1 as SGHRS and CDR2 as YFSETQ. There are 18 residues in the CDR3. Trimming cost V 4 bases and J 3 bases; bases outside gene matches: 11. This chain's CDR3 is CASSPRGTSGWDKNIQYF. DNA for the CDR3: TGCGCCAGCAGCCCAAGGGGGACTAGCGGGTGGGACAAAAACATTCAGTACTTC.

The CDR3 sequence: CASSLPGQGNIQYF. For the CDR3, the DNA is TGTGCCAGCAGCCTTCCGGGACAGGGAAACATTCAGTACTTC. The chain recombines TRBV6-5 with TRBJ2-4, with 9 bases matching TRBD1. The CDR3 is 14 residues long. V gave up 6 bases and J gave up 6 bases; unmatched junction bases: 6. Germline V gives CDR1 MNHEY, CDR2 SVGAGI.

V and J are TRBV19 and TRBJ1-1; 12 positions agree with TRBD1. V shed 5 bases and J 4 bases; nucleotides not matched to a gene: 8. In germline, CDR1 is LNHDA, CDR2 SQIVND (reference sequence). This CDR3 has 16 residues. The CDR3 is CASSPGTGGRGTEAFF. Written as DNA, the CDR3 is TGTGCCAGTAGTCCCGGGACAGGGGGCAGGGGCACTGAAGCTTTCTTT.

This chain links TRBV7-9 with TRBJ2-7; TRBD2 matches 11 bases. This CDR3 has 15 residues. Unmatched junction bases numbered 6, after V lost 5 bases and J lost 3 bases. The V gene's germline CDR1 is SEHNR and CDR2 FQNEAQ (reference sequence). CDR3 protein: CASSLPTSGSYEQYF. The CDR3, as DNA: TGTGCCAGCAGCCTCCCCACTAGCGGGAGCTACGAGCAGTACTTC.

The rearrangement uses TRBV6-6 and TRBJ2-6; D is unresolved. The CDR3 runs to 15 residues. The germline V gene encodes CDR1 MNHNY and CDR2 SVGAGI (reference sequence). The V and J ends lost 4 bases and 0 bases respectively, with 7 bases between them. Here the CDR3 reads CASSSHYSGANVLTF. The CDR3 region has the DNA TGTGCCAGCAGTTCTCACTACTCTGGGGCCAACGTCCTGACTTTC.

CDR3 loop: CASSSPGTQYF. The CDR3 DNA is TGTGCCAGCAGCTCGCCGGGTACGCAGTATTTT. The rearrangement uses TRBV5-8 and TRBJ2-3; D gene uncertain. CDR3 length equals 11 residues. Trimming stripped 3 bases from V and 8 bases from J, with 7 bases between. Per the germline V gene, CDR1 is SGHTS and CDR2 is YDEGEE.

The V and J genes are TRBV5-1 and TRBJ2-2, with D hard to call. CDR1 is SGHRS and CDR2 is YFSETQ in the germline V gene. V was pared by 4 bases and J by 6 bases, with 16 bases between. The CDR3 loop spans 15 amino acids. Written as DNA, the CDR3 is TGCGCCAGCAGCCCGACGACGGGTGTGGCCGGGGAGCTGTTTTTT. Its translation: CASSPTTGVAGELFF.

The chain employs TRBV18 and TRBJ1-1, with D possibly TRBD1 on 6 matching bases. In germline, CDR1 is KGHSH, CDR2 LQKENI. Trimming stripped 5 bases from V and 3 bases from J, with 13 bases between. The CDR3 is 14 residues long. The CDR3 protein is CASSKGHSDTEAFF. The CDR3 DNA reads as TGTGCCAGCTCAAAGGGACATTCGGACACTGAAGCTTTCTTT.

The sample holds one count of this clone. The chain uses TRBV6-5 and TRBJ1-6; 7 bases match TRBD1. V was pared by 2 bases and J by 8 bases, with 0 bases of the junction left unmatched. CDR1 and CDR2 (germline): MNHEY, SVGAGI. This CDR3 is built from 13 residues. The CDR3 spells CASSYTGDSPLHF. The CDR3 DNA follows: TGTGCCAGCAGTTACACAGGGGATTCACCCCTCCACTTT.

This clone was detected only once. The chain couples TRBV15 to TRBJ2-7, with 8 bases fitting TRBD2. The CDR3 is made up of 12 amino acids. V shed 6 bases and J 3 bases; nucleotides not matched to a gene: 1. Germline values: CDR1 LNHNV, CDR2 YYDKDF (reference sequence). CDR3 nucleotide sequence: TGTGCCACCAGGGGGACTAGCTACGAGCAGTACTTC. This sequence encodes CATRGTSYEQYF.

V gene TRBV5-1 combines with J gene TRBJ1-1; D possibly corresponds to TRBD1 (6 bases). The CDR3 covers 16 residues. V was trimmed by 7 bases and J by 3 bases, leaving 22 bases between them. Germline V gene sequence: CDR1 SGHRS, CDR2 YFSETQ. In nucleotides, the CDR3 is TGCGCCAGCTCCTCTGGACAGTTCGTGGGGGACACTGAAGCTTTCTTT. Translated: CASSSGQFVGDTEAFF.

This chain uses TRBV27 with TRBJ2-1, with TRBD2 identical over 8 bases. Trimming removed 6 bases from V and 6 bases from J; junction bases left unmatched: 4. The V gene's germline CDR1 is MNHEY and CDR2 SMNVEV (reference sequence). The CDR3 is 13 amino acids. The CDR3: CASRGLAPNEQFF. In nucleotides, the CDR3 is TGTGCCAGCAGAGGACTAGCACCCAATGAGCAGTTCTTC.

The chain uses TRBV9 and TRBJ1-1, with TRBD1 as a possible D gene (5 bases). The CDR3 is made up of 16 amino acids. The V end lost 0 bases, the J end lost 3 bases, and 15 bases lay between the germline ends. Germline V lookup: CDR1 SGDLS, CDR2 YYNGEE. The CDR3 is CASSVGLRGVDTEAFF. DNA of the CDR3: TGTGCCAGCAGCGTAGGTTTAAGGGGTGTCGACACTGAAGCTTTCTTT.

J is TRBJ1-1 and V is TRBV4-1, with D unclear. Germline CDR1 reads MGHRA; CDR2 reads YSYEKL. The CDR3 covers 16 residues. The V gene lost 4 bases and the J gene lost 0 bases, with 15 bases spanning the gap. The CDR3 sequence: CASSLNRLALNTEAFF. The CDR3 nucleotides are TGCGCCAGCAGCCTTAACCGTCTGGCCCTGAACACTGAAGCTTTCTTT.

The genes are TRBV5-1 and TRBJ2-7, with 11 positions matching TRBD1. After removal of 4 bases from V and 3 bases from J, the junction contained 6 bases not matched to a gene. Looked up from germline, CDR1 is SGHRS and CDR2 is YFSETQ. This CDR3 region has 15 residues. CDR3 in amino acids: CASSPSGTGGYEQYF. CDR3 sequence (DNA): TGCGCCAGCAGCCCGAGCGGGACAGGGGGCTACGAGCAGTACTTC.

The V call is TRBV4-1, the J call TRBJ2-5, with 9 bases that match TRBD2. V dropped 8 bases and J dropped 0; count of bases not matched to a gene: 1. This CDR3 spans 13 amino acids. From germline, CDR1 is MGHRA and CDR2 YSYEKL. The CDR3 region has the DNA TGCGCCAGCGCGGGGGGGTACCAAGAGACCCAGTACTTC. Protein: CASAGGYQETQYF.

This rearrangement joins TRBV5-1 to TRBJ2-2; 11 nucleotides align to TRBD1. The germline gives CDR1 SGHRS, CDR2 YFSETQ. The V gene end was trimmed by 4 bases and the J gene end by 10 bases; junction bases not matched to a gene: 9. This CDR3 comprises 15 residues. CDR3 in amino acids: CASSLTGQGGEELFF. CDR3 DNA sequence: TGCGCCAGCAGCCTTACGGGACAGGGGGGAGAGGAGCTGTTTTTT.

CDR3 sequence (DNA): TGCGCCACCAGGGTGAGCGGGGACCAAGAGACCCAGTACTTC. Its translation is CATRVSGDQETQYF. This sequence joins TRBV10-2 and TRBJ2-5; 7 bases match TRBD2. CDR3 length equals 14 residues. The J segment lost 0 bases and the V segment lost 10 bases, leaving 8 bases of the junction unmatched. Germline CDR1 is WSHSY and CDR2 is SAAADI.